A single sample gave rise to the 8 T cell receptor beta chains below, sequenced in a study of blood T cell repertoires in COVID-19. Profiling relied on immunoSEQ multiplex PCR, and the TCRdb table lists in-frame clones only, not all of them. Among about 180,000 clones listed, 89% were seen once. What was sequenced was peripheral blood. These receptors all come from a man younger than 30 who had recovered from COVID-19.

The chain is built from TRBV5-5 and TRBJ2-7, with D possibly matching TRBD1 (6 bases). Germline V CDR1 and CDR2: SGHKS, YYEKEE (reference sequence). The CDR3 sequence is 15 residues long. The germline V and J ends were trimmed by 3 bases and 0 bases, with 13 bases remaining between them. The CDR3 is CASSSTGVSSYEQYF. The CDR3 DNA follows: TGTGCCAGCAGCTCGACAGGAGTAAGCTCCTACGAGCAGTACTTC.

The V call is TRBV19, the J call TRBJ2-3; D gene uncertain. V was clipped by 6 bases and J by 0 bases, with 4 bases between them. The CDR3 runs 12 residues. Germline V gene data show CDR1 as LNHDA and CDR2 as SQIVND (reference sequence). The CDR3 spells CASSGSTDTQYF. For the CDR3, the DNA is TGTGCCAGTAGCGGGAGCACAGATACGCAGTATTTT.

J is TRBJ2-1 and V is TRBV5-1, with 14 bases lining up with TRBD2. Per the germline V gene, CDR1 is SGHRS and CDR2 is YFSETQ. V trimming: 4 bases; J trimming: 0 bases; junction bases outside the gene matches: 6. The CDR3 covers 18 residues. DNA for the CDR3: TGCGCCAGCAGCACCGGGACTAGCGGGAGCAGCTCCTACAATGAGCAGTTCTTC. Translated: CASSTGTSGSSSYNEQFF. Full variable domain (rest looked up from reference TRBV5-1 and TRBJ2-1): KAGVTQTPRYLIKTRGQQVTLSCSPISGHRSVSWYQQTPGQGLQFLFEYFSETQRNKGNFPGRFSGRQFSNSRSEMNVSTLELGDSALYLCASSTGTSGSSSYNEQFFGPGTRLTVL.

The chain combines TRBV6-6 with TRBJ1-4; 9 bases agree with TRBD1. The germline V gene encodes CDR1 MNHNY and CDR2 SVGAGI (reference sequence). The V gene end was trimmed by 6 bases and the J gene end by 3 bases; junction bases not matched to a gene: 5. The CDR3 is 15 residues long. The DNA of the CDR3 is TGTGCCAGCAGCACAAACAGGGGGCCTAATGAAAAACTGTTTTTT. It translates to CASSTNRGPNEKLFF.

The CDR3 region has the DNA TGTGCCAGCAGTGATACGGTAGCGGGGGGGAATGAGCAGTTCTTC. It yields the protein CASSDTVAGGNEQFF. The V and J genes are TRBV2 and TRBJ2-1; 11 nucleotides match TRBD2. Trimming cost V 3 bases and J 7 bases; bases outside gene matches: 5. The CDR3 has 15 residues. CDR1 is SNHLY and CDR2 is FYNNEI in the germline V gene.

V gene TRBV19 combines with J gene TRBJ1-2, with TRBD1 as a possible D gene (6 bases). The ends were cut back, 5 bases at V and 4 bases at J, with 17 bases in the middle. Germline CDR1 reads LNHDA; CDR2 reads SQIVND (reference sequence). The CDR3 has 15 amino acids. The CDR3 spells CASSPRGAQSYGYTF. CDR3 DNA: TGTGCCAGTAGTCCCCGGGGGGCTCAGAGCTATGGCTACACCTTC.

The rearrangement uses TRBV4-3 and TRBJ2-3; TRBD1 is a possible D gene (6 bases). Trimming removed 4 bases at V and 1 base at J, with 15 bases between. The CDR3 length is 16 residues. Germline V CDR1 and CDR2: LGHNA, YSLEER. The CDR3 sequence is CASSPSRGTRTDTQYF. The CDR3 DNA reads as TGCGCCAGCAGCCCAAGTAGGGGGACCCGCACAGATACGCAGTATTTT.

This rearrangement joins TRBV9 to TRBJ1-2; tentative D call: TRBD1 (6 bases). Germline CDR1 and CDR2: SGDLS and YYNGEE. The V gene lost 4 bases and the J gene lost 4 bases, with 14 bases spanning the gap. The CDR3 loop spans 14 amino acids. The CDR3 coding sequence is TGTGCCAGCAGCCCTCGGACAGACGGCTATGGCTACACCTTC. Its translation is CASSPRTDGYGYTF.